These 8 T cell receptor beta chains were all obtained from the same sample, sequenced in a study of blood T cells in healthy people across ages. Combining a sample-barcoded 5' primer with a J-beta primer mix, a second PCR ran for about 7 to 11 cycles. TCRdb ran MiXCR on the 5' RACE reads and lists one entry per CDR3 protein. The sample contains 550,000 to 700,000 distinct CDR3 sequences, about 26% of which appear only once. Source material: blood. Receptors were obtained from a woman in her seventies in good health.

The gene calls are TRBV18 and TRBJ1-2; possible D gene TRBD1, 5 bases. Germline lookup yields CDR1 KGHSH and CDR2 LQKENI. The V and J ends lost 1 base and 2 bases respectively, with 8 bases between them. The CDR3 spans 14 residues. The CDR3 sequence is CASSPLRENYGYTF. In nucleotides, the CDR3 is TGTGCCAGCTCACCACTCAGGGAGAACTATGGCTACACCTTC. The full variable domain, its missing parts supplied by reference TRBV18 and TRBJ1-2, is NAGVMQNPRHLVRRRGQEARLRCSPMKGHSHVYWYRQLPEEGLKFMVYLQKENIIDESGMPKERFSAEFPKEGPSILRIQQVVRGDSAAYFCASSPLRENYGYTFGSGTRLTVV.

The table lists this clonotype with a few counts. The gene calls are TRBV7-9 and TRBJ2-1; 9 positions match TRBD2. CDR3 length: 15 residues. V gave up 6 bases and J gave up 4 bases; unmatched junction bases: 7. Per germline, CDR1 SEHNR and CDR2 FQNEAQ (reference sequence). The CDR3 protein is CASRTLAGRYNEQFF. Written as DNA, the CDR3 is TGTGCCAGCAGGACGCTAGCGGGGCGTTACAATGAGCAGTTCTTC.

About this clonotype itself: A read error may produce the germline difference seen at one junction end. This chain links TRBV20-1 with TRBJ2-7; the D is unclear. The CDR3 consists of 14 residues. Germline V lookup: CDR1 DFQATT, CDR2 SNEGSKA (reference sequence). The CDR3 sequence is CSANPDGRNYEQYF. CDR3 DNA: TGTAGTGCTAACCCGGACGGAAGAAACTACGAGCAGTACTTC.

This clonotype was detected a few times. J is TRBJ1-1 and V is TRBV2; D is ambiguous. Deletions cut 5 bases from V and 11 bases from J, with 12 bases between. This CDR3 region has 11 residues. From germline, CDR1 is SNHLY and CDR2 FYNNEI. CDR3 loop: CASSKGTDAFF. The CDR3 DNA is TGTGCCAGCAGTAAAGGAACAGATGCTTTCTTT. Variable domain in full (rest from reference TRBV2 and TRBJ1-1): EPEVTQTPSHQVTQMGQEVILRCVPISNHLYFYWYRQILGQKVEFLVSFYNNEISEKSEIFDDQFSVERPDGSNFTLKIRSTKLEDSAMYFCASSKGTDAFFGQGTRLTVV.

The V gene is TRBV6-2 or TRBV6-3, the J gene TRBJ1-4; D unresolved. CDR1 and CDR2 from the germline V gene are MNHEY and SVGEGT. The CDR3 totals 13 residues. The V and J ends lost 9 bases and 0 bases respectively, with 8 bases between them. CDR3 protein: CASSTSTNEKLFF. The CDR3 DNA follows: TGTGCCAGTTCGACATCAACTAATGAAAAACTGTTTTTT.

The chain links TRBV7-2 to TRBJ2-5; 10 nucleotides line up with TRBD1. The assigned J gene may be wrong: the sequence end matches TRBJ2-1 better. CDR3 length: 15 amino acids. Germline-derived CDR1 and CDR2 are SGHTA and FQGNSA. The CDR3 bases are TGTGCCAGCAGCAACGACAGGGGGCGTGTGAATGAGCAGTTCTTC. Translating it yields CASSNDRGRVNEQFF.

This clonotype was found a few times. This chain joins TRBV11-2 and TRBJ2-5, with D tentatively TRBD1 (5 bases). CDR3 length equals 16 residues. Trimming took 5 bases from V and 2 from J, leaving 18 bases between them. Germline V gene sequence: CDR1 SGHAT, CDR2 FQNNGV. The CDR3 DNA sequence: TGTGCCAGCAGCGATCTCCAGGGCCGTCTTCAAGAGACCCAGTACTTC. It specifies CASSDLQGRLQETQYF. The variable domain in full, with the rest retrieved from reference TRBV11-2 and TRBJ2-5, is EAGVAQSPRYKIIEKRQSVAFWCNPISGHATLYWYQQILGQGPKLLIQFQNNGVVDDSQLPKDRFSAERLKGVDSTLKIQPAKLEDSAVYLCASSDLQGRLQETQYFGPGTRLLVL.

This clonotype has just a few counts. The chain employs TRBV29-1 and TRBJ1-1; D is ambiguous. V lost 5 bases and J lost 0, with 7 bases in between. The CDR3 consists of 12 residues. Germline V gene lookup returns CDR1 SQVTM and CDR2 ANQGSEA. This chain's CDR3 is CSVSQVNTEAFF. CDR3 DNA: TGCAGCGTTTCCCAGGTGAACACTGAAGCTTTCTTT.